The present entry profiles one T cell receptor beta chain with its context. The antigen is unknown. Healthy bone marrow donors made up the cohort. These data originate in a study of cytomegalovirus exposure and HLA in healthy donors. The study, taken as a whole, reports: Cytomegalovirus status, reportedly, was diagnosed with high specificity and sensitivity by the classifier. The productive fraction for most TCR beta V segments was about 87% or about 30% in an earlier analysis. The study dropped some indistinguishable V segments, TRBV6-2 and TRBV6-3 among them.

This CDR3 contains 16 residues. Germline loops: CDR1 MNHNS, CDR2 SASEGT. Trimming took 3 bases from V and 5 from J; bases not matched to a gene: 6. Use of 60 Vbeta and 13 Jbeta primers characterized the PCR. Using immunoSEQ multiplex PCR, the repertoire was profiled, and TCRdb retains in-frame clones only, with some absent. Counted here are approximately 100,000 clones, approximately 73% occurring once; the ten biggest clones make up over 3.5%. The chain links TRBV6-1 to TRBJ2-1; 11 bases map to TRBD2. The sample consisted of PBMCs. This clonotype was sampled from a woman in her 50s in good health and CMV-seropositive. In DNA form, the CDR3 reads TGTGCCAGCAGTGACGCTGGACTAGCGGGTCACAATGAGCAGTTCTTC. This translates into CASSDAGLAGHNEQFF.